The 10 T cell receptor beta chains below were found in one sample sequenced in a study of blood T cell repertoires in COVID-19 (TCRdb year 2020). The library relied on the immunoSEQ multiplex PCR assay. The table was pulled from immuneACCESS by TCRdb, which kept in-frame rearrangements only. Such tables lose some clones; where checked, under half of the loss comes from unresolved V genes, and the rest has no known cause. A total of roughly 90,000 clones appear in this sample, under 85% of them only once. The top ten clonotypes cover roughly 3% of the sample. Source material: peripheral blood. Source of these receptors: an elderly woman with COVID-19, enrolled during active disease.

The rearrangement joins TRBV2 to TRBJ1-1; no definite D call. Germline V gene sequence: CDR1 SNHLY, CDR2 FYNNEI. CDR3 length equals 14 residues. V lost 6 bases and J 3 bases, leaving 14 bases between the germline ends. CDR3 DNA sequence: TGTGCCAGCAGACCGAATCAGGTTCACACTGAAGCTTTCTTT. This codes for CASRPNQVHTEAFF.

The chain carries TRBV15 and TRBJ1-1; no clear D gene. Germline lookup yields CDR1 LNHNV and CDR2 YYDKDF (reference sequence). This CDR3 comprises 14 residues. The ends were cut back, 3 bases at V and 4 bases at J, with 12 bases in the middle. CDR3 coding DNA: TGTGCCACCAGCAGTGCCCTGGGAGGCACTGAAGCTTTCTTT. It specifies CATSSALGGTEAFF.

The count of this clone is one. The CDR3 reads CASSFRSNEKLFF. The DNA of the CDR3 is TGTGCCAGCAGTTTCCGGTCCAATGAAAAACTGTTTTTT. The gene calls are TRBV12-3 or TRBV12-4 and TRBJ1-4; no clear D gene. Trimming removed 3 bases at V and 5 bases at J, with 7 bases between. The CDR3 is 13 residues long.

The chain uses TRBV10-3 and TRBJ1-1, with D perhaps matching TRBD1 (6 bases). This CDR3 has 13 residues. Deletions cut 7 bases from V and 1 base from J, with 10 bases between. Germline values: CDR1 ENHRY, CDR2 SYGVKD. The CDR3: CAIKDRSNTEAFF. CDR3 DNA sequence: TGTGCCATCAAGGACAGATCGAACACTGAAGCTTTCTTT.

The rearrangement links TRBV19 to TRBJ1-2; tentative D call: TRBD1 (6 bases). The CDR3 has 13 residues. Germline loops: CDR1 LNHDA, CDR2 SQIVND (reference sequence). V lost 9 bases to trimming and J lost 1 base, with 12 bases between them. CDR3 nucleotides: TGTGCCAGCCGACGACAGGATAACTATGGCTACACCTTC. Translated, it gives CASRRQDNYGYTF.

The gene calls are TRBV2 and TRBJ2-3; TRBD2 matches at 8 bases. Germline loops: CDR1 SNHLY, CDR2 FYNNEI. The CDR3 length is 14 residues. The J segment lost 1 base and the V segment lost 7 bases, leaving 4 bases of the junction unmatched. This chain's CDR3 is CASKRGLGTDTQYF. The CDR3 DNA reads TGTGCCAGCAAGCGGGGGCTAGGCACAGATACGCAGTATTTT.

This CDR3 is CASSYLDRARGTEAFF. DNA of the CDR3: TGTGCCAGCAGTTATCTCGACAGGGCCCGGGGCACTGAAGCTTTCTTT. V usage is TRBV6-2 or TRBV6-3 and J usage is TRBJ1-1; the match to TRBD1 covers 7 bases. The germline V gene encodes CDR1 MNHEY and CDR2 SVGEGT. The ends lost 3 bases at V and 4 bases at J; junction bases unmatched: 11. There are 16 residues in the CDR3.

This chain links TRBV18 with TRBJ2-7; the D is unclear. Germline loops: CDR1 KGHSH, CDR2 LQKENI. The germline V and J ends were trimmed by 3 bases and 1 base, with 7 bases remaining between them. This CDR3 has 13 residues. The CDR3 DNA is TGTGCCAGCTCACCTGCAGAATCCTACGAGCAGTACTTC. This gives the protein CASSPAESYEQYF.

The chain's CDR3 is CASIRDSNQPQHF. In nucleotides, the CDR3 is TGTGCCAGCATCAGGGATAGCAATCAGCCCCAGCATTTT. V gene TRBV2 combines with J gene TRBJ1-5, with D maybe TRBD1 (5 bases). With 7 bases removed from V and 0 bases from J, the gap between germline ends came to 7 bases. The germline V gene encodes CDR1 SNHLY and CDR2 FYNNEI. CDR3 length equals 13 residues.

This chain joins TRBV30 and TRBJ1-2, with D maybe TRBD1 (5 bases). The CDR3 has 13 amino acids. Germline V CDR1 and CDR2: GTSNPN, SVGIG (reference sequence). Trimming stripped 1 base from V and 4 bases from J, with 10 bases between. The CDR3 nucleotides read TGTGCCTGGAGTGCCAGGGCCTTCTATGGCTACACCTTC. Its translation: CAWSARAFYGYTF.